The source of this T cell receptor (beta chain) is a study of CD8+CD57+ T cells in acquired aplastic anemia (dated by TCRdb to 2016 to 2019). Background for the entire study: DNA extracted from sorted CD4+ and CD8+ cells had a mean of about 3 ug, with a range of roughly 0.19 to 27.4 ug. CD8+CD57+ expansion was defined as frequency above the mean frequency observed in healthy subjects. What the study reported, not specific to this receptor: Although roughly 29 CD8+ CDR3 sequences were shared by patients and controls, these sequences appeared highly expressed in patients and within the immunodominant clones of patients. Between patients and healthy controls, no significant difference in CD8+ Simpson's diversity was found (P=0.060).

Genomic DNA was used as template for profiling of TCR beta VDJ combinations and CDR3 sequences. An Illumina HiSeq 2000 was the platform used for TCR repertoire sequencing. For the original study's pipeline: TRBV/TRBJ rearrangement plots, CDR3 size and DJ length profiles, and Simpson's diversity index were used to assess repertoires. The immunodominant clone was defined as the most abundant DNA sequence in deep sequencing data. CDR3 amino acid sequences were checked for sharing between subjects and were compared against published repertoires and the VDJdb database. The public reads were run again by TCRdb, first through fastp at Q25 and then through MiXCR, and only productive beta chains were kept. Each CDR3 protein appears once, grouped with its most common genes and DNA. For this entry, the V and J calls and clone size follow TCRdb and not the study's own pipeline. This sample comprises 310,000 or so distinct CDR3 sequences, around three fifths of them detected only once. The ten most abundant clones make up 1.3% of the sample.

CDR1 and CDR2, looked up from the germline V gene, are SGHTA and FQGNSA. The CDR3 contains 14 residues, cysteine and phenylalanine counted. Only the CDR3 region is kept as DNA, spanning 42 bases read in frame from base 1. At the junction V is shortened by 1 base and J by 4 bases, with 10 bases in between. Comment on this clonotype: Its antigen is not yet known. Per-base qualities were not stored, and no clone one base away is much larger.

Patients chosen for sequencing had shown expansion of CD8+CD57+ cells by flow cytometry. Severe acquired aplastic anemia was diagnosed in all patients according to International Study of Aplastic Anemia and Agranulocytosis and Camitta criteria. No patient had received any therapy when blood was sampled. In this study, sorted CD4+ and CD8+ T cells from the blood of healthy subjects and of severe aplastic anemia patients had their TCR repertoires deep-sequenced. In the USA, patient enrollment took place under clinicaltrials.gov protocols 00001620, 01623167, 00001397, 00071045, 00081523 and 00961064. Ficoll-Paque density gradient centrifugation was used to isolate peripheral blood mononuclear cells. Before DNA extraction, CD4+ and CD8+ T cells were sorted by FACS or by magnetic beads.

The sequence joins TRBV7-2 to TRBJ1-2, with TRBD1 tentatively as D gene (5 bases match). Material: sorted CD4+, CD8+, or CD8+CD57+ T cells (not recorded which) from PBMCs. The receptor comes from a human donor with aplastic anemia. The nucleotides read TGTGCCAGCAGCTTAGTAGACAGCCTCTATGGCTACACCTTC. Translated, this is CASSLVDSLYGYTF.